This entry concerns a single TCR beta chain. Its target is unknown. From the RT-PCR reads, TCRdb called clonotypes with MiXCR, one entry per CDR3 protein. Here the sample spans just under 550,000 distinct CDR3 sequences, less than 25% being singletons. This sample was included in a study of response to subunit inactivated influenza vaccine. V gave up 2 bases and J gave up 7 bases; unmatched junction bases: 12. This CDR3 has 15 amino acids. Germline loops: CDR1 DFQATT, CDR2 SNEGSKA (reference sequence). Study-level points and caveats: T cells newly recruited by each seasonal influenza vaccination are few, the authors suggested.

The data also belong to a second study, concerning T cells expressing NK-cell markers. That study adds: The cDNA for TCR beta came from 5'RACE template switching with UMIs. The TCR beta repertoires originated in sorted CD3+CD56+NKG2C+, CD3+CD56+NKG2C- and CD3+CD56-NKG2C+ T cells. What remained unclear was the HCMV specificity of expanded NKG2C+ T cell clones.

The sample in question was CD4+ T cells sorted from PBMCs, obtained approximately 13 days after vaccination. This clonotype was obtained from a man aged 50-60 years who received an inactivated influenza vaccine. This chain connects TRBV20-1 to TRBJ2-7, with TRBD1 matching over 9 bases. The CDR3, as DNA: TGCAGTGCTAGACCGGCCCCGGACAGGGGCGGTGAGCAGTACTTC. Translated: CSARPAPDRGGEQYF.